This TCR beta chain was captured in a study of blood T cell repertoires in COVID-19. Study-level background: Sites in the United States, Italy and Spain provided acute and convalescent COVID-19 samples. From T cells, B-cell-depleted T cells, or PBMCs came the material, which was cDNA or gDNA.

CDR3 length: 17 residues. V gave up 1 base and J gave up 2 bases; unmatched junction bases: 7. The germline CDR1 and CDR2 sequences are LGHNA and YNFKEQ. Per the original data handling: Estimation of nucleated cell counts relied on the amplification of reference gene primers. Here immunoSEQ multiplex PCR was the method, and the copy in TCRdb shows in-frame clones only, minus some. That table supplies the V and J calls and clone size; D and trimming were determined from the DNA. The repertoire holds 98,000 or so clones, more than 85% seen once, with 6% in the top ten. This clonotype was obtained from a human donor in a cohort sampled during active COVID-19. Sequencing was carried out using peripheral blood. The gene calls are TRBV4-2 and TRBJ2-3, with 9 nucleotides matching TRBD2. CDR3 residues: CASSQVGGRAPTDTQYF. In nucleotides, the CDR3 is TGTGCCAGCAGCCAAGTCGGCGGGAGGGCCCCCACAGATACGCAGTATTTT.